These 10 T cell receptor beta chains were all obtained from the same sample, sequenced in a study of T cells in Graves' hyperthyroidism and ophthalmopathy (dated by TCRdb to 2018 to 2020). The protocol used for the library was multiplex PCR. Sequencing relied on an Illumina HiSeq 2000. The TCR beta CDR3 regions were amplified from the RNA transcripts. For the first round of RT-PCR on the TCR CDR3, the HTBI primer set was used together with the Qiagen OneStep RT-PCR kit. TCRdb reanalyzed the raw reads on its own, using fastp at Q25 for trimming and MiXCR for clone calling, and kept in-frame beta chains. Entries that share a CDR3 protein sequence are merged under the most common genes and DNA. Within this sample are hundreds of thousands of distinct CDR3 sequences, with more than 15% of them counted one time only. The ten largest clones take up about 3.5% of the sample. Sequenced material: blood. These TCRs come from a middle-aged woman with Graves' ophthalmopathy.

V usage is TRBV20-1 and J usage is TRBJ1-5; possible D gene TRBD1, 5 bases. Germline CDR1 DFQATT, CDR2 SNEGSKA (reference sequence). Deletions cut 4 bases from V and 8 bases from J, with 12 bases between. This CDR3 is built from 12 residues. CDR3 DNA: TGCAGTGCTACCCAGGGAAGGGAGCCCCAGCATTTT. Amino acids: CSATQGREPQHF.

The rearrangement uses TRBV13 and TRBJ1-2; D unclear. Trimming removed 5 bases at V and 7 bases at J, with 14 bases between. The germline V gene has CDR1 PRHDT and CDR2 FYEKMQ (reference sequence). CDR3 size: 13 residues. CDR3 nucleotides: TGTGCCAGCAGCCAGACCCCCCCCCTTGGCTACACCTTC. Translation gives CASSQTPPLGYTF.

V gene TRBV10-3 combines with J gene TRBJ2-3, with D possibly TRBD2 on 7 matching bases. Germline loops: CDR1 ENHRY, CDR2 SYGVKD. With 6 bases removed from V and 4 bases from J, the gap between germline ends came to 20 bases. The CDR3 consists of 16 residues. The CDR3 spells CAISKEGGSLADTQYF. As DNA, the CDR3 is TGTGCCATCAGCAAGGAGGGGGGGAGTCTCGCAGATACGCAGTATTTT.

This clonotype was recorded at least ten times. The rearrangement links TRBV28 to TRBJ2-5; either TRBD1 or TRBD2 may supply D (6 bases each). V shed 6 bases and J shed 5 bases, with 22 bases lying between them. The CDR3 contains 16 residues. Per germline, CDR1 MDHEN and CDR2 SYDVKM. The CDR3 is CASRTTGAGSSETQYF. In DNA form, the CDR3 reads TGTGCCAGCAGAACTACGGGGGCAGGGAGTTCGGAGACCCAGTACTTC.

CDR3 in amino acids: CANSRGAGYGYTF. CDR3 DNA: TGTGCCAACAGCAGGGGCGCGGGCTATGGCTACACCTTC. V is TRBV12-3 or TRBV12-4 and J is TRBJ1-2, with D perhaps TRBD1 (6 bases). Trimming removed 10 bases from V and 4 bases from J, with 16 bases in between. The CDR3 runs to 13 residues.

This clonotype was observed a handful of times. The chain couples TRBV5-1 to TRBJ1-2; 7 bases line up with TRBD1. The germline V gene has CDR1 SGHRS and CDR2 YFSETQ. The V and J ends lost 5 bases and 4 bases, in that order; junction bases with no gene match: 11. CDR3 length: 15 amino acids. CDR3 protein: CASSLEVSGGYGYTF. CDR3 DNA: TGCGCCAGCAGTCTGGAGGTGTCAGGGGGCTATGGCTACACCTTC.

This clonotype was observed many times. The rearrangement joins TRBV11-2 to TRBJ2-4; 10 positions agree with TRBD1. The CDR3 is 15 amino acids. Germline V gene lookup returns CDR1 SGHAT and CDR2 FQNNGV. The V segment lost 5 bases and the J segment 9 bases; nucleotides outside the gene matches: 10. CDR3 bases: TGTGCCAGCAGCCCGCGGACAGGGGGAGAGAGCATTCAGTACTTC. Its protein is CASSPRTGGESIQYF.

This clonotype was observed a few times. The chain uses TRBV6-1 and TRBJ1-2; TRBD1 aligns across 7 bases. Trimming at V came to 7 bases and at J to 2 bases, leaving 10 bases not matched to a gene. Germline CDR1 reads MNHNS; CDR2 reads SASEGT. CDR3 length equals 15 residues. CDR3 coding DNA: TGTGCCAGCAAACGCGCCGGGACAGCGAACTATGGCTACACCTTC. Amino acids: CASKRAGTANYGYTF.

This clonotype was seen more than once but under ten times. V usage is TRBV4-2 and J usage is TRBJ2-3; TRBD2 might be the D (6 bases). The length of the CDR3 is 16 residues. The germline gives CDR1 LGHNA, CDR2 YNFKEQ. The germline V and J ends were trimmed by 0 bases and 4 bases, with 14 bases remaining between them. The CDR3 DNA reads as TGTGCCAGCAGCCAAGATGTCCGGGAGTTCCCAGATACGCAGTATTTT. It encodes CASSQDVREFPDTQYF.

This clonotype was found a few times. The rearrangement links TRBV28 to TRBJ1-2; no reliable D call. V shed 8 bases and J shed 7 bases, with 14 bases lying between them. Germline values: CDR1 MDHEN, CDR2 SYDVKM. The CDR3 runs to 12 residues. CDR3 protein: CASGVGSTGYTF. As DNA, the CDR3 is TGTGCCAGCGGCGTGGGTTCGACTGGCTACACCTTC.